This T cell receptor beta chain stems from a study of T-cell memory formation after mild COVID-19. This clonotype occurred a few times. TCRdb re-called the 5' RACE reads with MiXCR, one entry per CDR3 protein. The repertoire includes some 300,000 distinct CDR3 sequences, 20% to 25% of them detected once, and 21% sits in the top ten. The ends lost 2 bases at V and 4 bases at J; junction bases unmatched: 6. The CDR3 runs 15 residues. Germline CDR1 reads SGHRS; CDR2 reads YFSETQ. The specimen sequenced was PBMCs or a T cell subset sorted from them (not recorded which). The TCR comes from a man between 18 and 29 years old who had mild COVID-19 (a few samples of this study predate the infection). Cell type and time point are not known. V is TRBV5-1 and J is TRBJ2-1, with TRBD2 identical over 7 bases. CDR3 sequence: CASSFYRGVYNEQFF. The CDR3 region has the DNA TGCGCCAGCAGCTTCTATCGGGGGGTGTACAATGAGCAGTTCTTC.